The present T cell receptor beta chain was sequenced within a study of technical replicates of blood from a few donors. The J segment lost 0 bases and the V segment lost 5 bases, leaving 3 bases of the junction unmatched. The germline V gene encodes CDR1 SGHNT and CDR2 YENEEA. The CDR3 extends over 16 amino acids. Sequencing was performed with immunoSEQ multiplex PCR; in TCRdb, only in-frame clones are kept and a portion is missing. The sample has about 54,000 clones; around 95% are singletons. This chain joins TRBV11-3 and TRBJ2-2, with 10 bases fitting TRBD1. The receptor was isolated from a human donor in good health. Sequencing used T cells isolated from PBMCs. The CDR3: CASSPGQGANTGELFF. The DNA for the CDR3 is TGTGCCAGCAGCCCTGGACAGGGGGCGAACACCGGGGAGCTGTTTTTT.